Listed here are 14 T cell receptor beta chains from one sample, sequenced in a study of shared clonotypes between healthy human individuals. Sequenced by immunoSEQ multiplex PCR; TCRdb stores in-frame clones only, minus some. The table records some 450,000 clones, over 60% of them present only once. The sequenced material came from PBMCs. These receptors were obtained from a woman aged 40 to 49 in good health. Some clones in this sample may be carry-over from other donors' samples.

The V call is TRBV9, the J call TRBJ2-1; possible D gene TRBD2, 6 bases. This CDR3 is 15 amino acids long. Trimming took 1 base from V and 3 from J, leaving 11 bases between them. Germline loops: CDR1 SGDLS, CDR2 YYNGEE. This CDR3 is CASSVTGEDYNEQFF. The CDR3 DNA is TGTGCCAGCAGCGTAACGGGAGAGGACTACAATGAGCAGTTCTTC. The variable domain in full, completed from reference TRBV9 and TRBJ2-1, reads DSGVTQTPKHLITATGQRVTLRCSPRSGDLSVYWYQQSLDQGLQFLIQYYNGEERAKGNILERFSAQQFPDLHSELNLSSLELGDSALYFCASSVTGEDYNEQFFGPGTRLTVL.

The chain couples TRBV5-6 to TRBJ1-2; D possibly corresponds to TRBD1 (6 bases). The CDR3 extends over 13 amino acids. Germline CDR1 and CDR2: SGHDT and YYEEEE. The V end was cut by 5 bases, the J end by 7 bases, with 15 bases between. The CDR3 loop is CASRFQGTGGYTF. CDR3 nucleotide sequence: TGTGCCAGCAGATTCCAGGGGACGGGTGGCTACACCTTC.

This clone has more than one count but fewer than ten. The likely explanation is a read error, given a far larger clone one base away. The chain employs TRBV29-1 and TRBJ2-5; TRBD2 agrees at 7 bases. CDR1 and CDR2 (germline): SQVTM, ANQGSEA. Trimming took 7 bases from V and 7 from J; bases not matched to a gene: 6. CDR3 length: 11 amino acids. This CDR3 reads CSADTGGTQYF. The CDR3 DNA follows: TGCAGCGCCGACACGGGGGGGACCCAGTACTTC.

The chain links TRBV9 to TRBJ2-1; the match to TRBD2 covers 13 bases. CDR1 and CDR2 (germline): SGDLS, YYNGEE. Losses at the gene ends were 0 bases for V and 8 bases for J; bases not matched to a gene: 11. There are 18 residues in the CDR3. The CDR3 region has the DNA TGTGCCAGCAGCGTAGGGACTAGCGGGAGACGTGTGGGAGATGAGCAGTTCTTC. Residues: CASSVGTSGRRVGDEQFF.

The chain combines TRBV21-1 with TRBJ1-1. TRBV21-1 is designated a pseudogene. The CDR3 covers 16 residues. This CDR3 reads CASSKGDRNGNTEAFF. CDR3 sequence (DNA): TGTGCCAGCAGCAAAGGAGATCGGAACGGAAACACTGAAGCTTTCTTT.

With respect to this clone: A far larger clone is only one base removed, so a read error is likely. This is likely a read error, given that the CDR3 carries no conserved phenylalanine or tryptophan at its end. The chain uses TRBV6-4 and TRBJ1-1, with TRBD1 identical over 8 bases. The CDR3 is 15 amino acids. Germline CDR1 reads MRHNA; CDR2 reads SNTAGT. V gave up 5 bases and J gave up 7 bases; unmatched junction bases: 12. CDR3 nucleotide sequence: TGTGCCAGCAGTCTACACCCTGACAGGGGCAGTGAAGCTTTCCTT. It codes for CASSLHPDRGSEAFL.

Only one count was recorded for this clone. The V and J genes are TRBV6-6 and TRBJ2-1, with D maybe TRBD2 (6 bases). This CDR3 comprises 16 residues. CDR1 is MNHNY and CDR2 is SVGAGI in the germline V gene (reference sequence). V lost 8 bases to trimming and J lost 6 bases, with 23 bases between them. The CDR3 protein is CASAAGDGSLGNEQFF. As DNA, the CDR3 is TGTGCCAGCGCCGCCGGGGACGGGAGTCTTGGCAATGAGCAGTTCTTC.

The chain couples TRBV5-1 to TRBJ2-1, with 7 bases lining up with TRBD2. CDR1 is SGHRS, CDR2 YFSETQ, per germline. CDR3 length: 17 residues. With 4 bases clipped from V and 4 bases from J, the junction kept 14 bases outside the gene matches. Here the CDR3 reads CASSPSGSGADYNEQFF. The CDR3 nucleotides are TGCGCCAGCAGCCCATCTGGGAGCGGGGCCGATTACAATGAGCAGTTCTTC. Filled out from reference TRBV5-1 and TRBJ2-1, the complete variable domain reads KAGVTQTPRYLIKTRGQQVTLSCSPISGHRSVSWYQQTPGQGLQFLFEYFSETQRNKGNFPGRFSGRQFSNSRSEMNVSTLELGDSALYLCASSPSGSGADYNEQFFGPGTRLTVL.

This clone was seen only a few times. The chain couples TRBV7-2 to TRBJ1-4; D is unresolved. V was shortened by 5 bases and J by 7 bases, with 14 bases between the two germline ends. The CDR3 consists of 14 residues. Germline V CDR1 and CDR2: SGHTA, FQGNSA. CDR3 nucleotides: TGTGCCAGCAGCCCTCGACACACGGGTGAAAAACTGTTTTTT. Protein sequence: CASSPRHTGEKLFF.

For this clone: A far more abundant clone sits one base away, making this likely a read error. The chain is built from TRBV4-3 and TRBJ2-7, with D perhaps given as TRBD1 or TRBD2 (6 bases each). Trimming took off 2 bases at V and 7 bases at J, with 15 bases between the two ends. From germline, CDR1 is LGHNA and CDR2 YSLEER. The CDR3 contains 14 residues. As DNA, the CDR3 is TGCGCCAGCAGCCAAAAACAGGGAGGAGAGGAGCAGTACTTC. Its protein product is CASSQKQGGEEQYF.

The rearrangement links TRBV7-8 to TRBJ1-5; weak D call: TRBD1 (6 bases). Trimming left V 2 bases short and J 6 bases short, with 11 bases between. This CDR3 comprises 14 residues. The germline gives CDR1 SGHVS, CDR2 FQNEAQ. CDR3 in amino acids: CASSLTGAGQPQHF. The CDR3, as DNA: TGTGCCAGCAGCTTAACGGGGGCAGGTCAGCCCCAGCATTTT.

V is TRBV18 and J is TRBJ2-4; D gene ambiguous. Trimming took 2 bases from V and 2 from J, leaving 10 bases between them. The germline gives CDR1 KGHSH, CDR2 LQKENI. This CDR3 comprises 15 residues. CDR3 nucleotides: TGTGCCAGCTCACCAACGTCAAGACCCAAAAACATTCAGTACTTC. It encodes CASSPTSRPKNIQYF.

This chain uses TRBV18 with TRBJ2-2; 13 bases match TRBD2. J gave up 6 bases and V 4 bases, and 8 bases lay outside the gene matches. CDR3 length: 17 amino acids. Germline values: CDR1 KGHSH, CDR2 LQKENI. CDR3 protein: CASSRRGLAGDPGELFF. The CDR3 nucleotides read TGTGCCAGCTCACGGCGTGGACTAGCGGGAGACCCCGGGGAGCTGTTTTTT.

CDR3 in DNA: TGTGCCAGCGCTCGGGAGGGTGGCGAGACCCAGTACTTC. Translation gives CASAREGGETQYF. The chain uses TRBV2 and TRBJ2-5, with 8 bases that match TRBD2. The ends lost 8 bases at V and 5 bases at J; junction bases unmatched: 7. Germline-derived CDR1 and CDR2 are SNHLY and FYNNEI. The CDR3 extends over 13 amino acids.